This T cell receptor (beta chain) comes out of a study of blood T cell repertoires in COVID-19. Across the study: In each case, the material was cDNA or gDNA derived from T cells, B-cell-depleted T cells, or PBMCs.

The CDR3 consists of 16 residues. Trimming at V came to 2 bases and at J to 5 bases, leaving 11 bases not matched to a gene. Germline CDR1 is KGHSH and CDR2 is LQKENI. Using immunoSEQ multiplex PCR, the repertoire was profiled, and TCRdb retains in-frame clones only, with some absent. The table shows fewer than 450,000 clones, with about 88% occurring only once. Participants reported their clinical history, and cohort assignment relied on those reports. Resolution of symptoms, clearance, or two negative PCRs was present in recovered Cohort 3 donors. This chain links TRBV18 with TRBJ1-1; the match to TRBD1 covers 7 bases. What was sequenced was PBMCs or T cells enriched from blood (not recorded which). This clonotype was sampled from a woman aged 18-29 years who had recovered from COVID-19. CDR3: CASSPVTGVSYTEAFF. CDR3 DNA sequence: TGTGCCAGCTCACCAGTTACAGGGGTAAGCTATACTGAAGCTTTCTTT.